These 26 T cell receptor beta chains were all obtained from the same sample, sequenced in a study of OX40 agonist ivuxolimab in advanced cancers. Libraries were built with the immunoSEQ multiplex PCR assay. TCRdb took this table from immuneACCESS and kept in-frame rearrangements with V and J called. Such tables lack part of the clones; where checked against another copy, unresolved V genes explain under half of the gap, and the rest is unexplained. The sample table records 30,000 or so clones; 90% of these occur just once. The ten largest account for approximately 25% of the sample. This sample comprised CD4+ or CD8+ T cells sorted from blood, obtained in a trial of the OX40 agonist ivuxolimab. Receptors originate from an adult with an advanced solid tumor such as melanoma, head and neck, liver or kidney cancer.

This clone was seen only once. V is TRBV5-4 and J is TRBJ2-7; 11 bases align to TRBD1. CDR1 and CDR2 from the germline V gene are SGHNT and YYREEE (reference sequence). This CDR3 is 15 amino acids long. With V trimmed by 4 bases and J by 5 bases, 8 bases remained unmatched. CDR3 DNA sequence: TGTGCCAGCAGCGCCCCCGGACAGGGGGCGGACGAGCAGTACTTC. It codes for CASSAPGQGADEQYF.

J is TRBJ2-3 and V is TRBV7-2; 8 bases agree with TRBD1. After removal of 5 bases from V and 3 bases from J, the junction contained 7 bases not matched to a gene. This CDR3 comprises 15 residues. Germline lookup yields CDR1 SGHTA and CDR2 FQGNSA. CDR3 sequence: CASSPTGVSTDTQYF. CDR3 in DNA: TGTGCCAGCAGCCCGACAGGGGTTTCGACAGATACGCAGTATTTT.

The count of this clone is one. The rearrangement links TRBV5-1 to TRBJ2-7, with a weak D call TRBD2 (6 bases). Trimming removed 3 bases from V and 4 bases from J, with 17 bases in between. There are 15 residues in the CDR3. Germline-derived CDR1 and CDR2 are SGHRS and YFSETQ. Here the CDR3 reads CASSSPGVGRYEQYF. CDR3 in DNA: TGCGCCAGCAGCTCCCCGGGGGTCGGGCGTTACGAGCAGTACTTC.

This chain connects TRBV5-1 to TRBJ2-7, with 9 bases aligning to TRBD2. The CDR3 runs to 15 residues. V lost 2 bases and J lost 3; bases outside the gene matches: 6. Germline V gene lookup returns CDR1 SGHRS and CDR2 YFSETQ. CDR3 coding DNA: TGCGCCAGCAGCTTCCTAGCGGGAAGGCTCTACGAGCAGTACTTC. This sequence encodes CASSFLAGRLYEQYF. The complete variable domain, with remaining parts taken from reference TRBV5-1 and TRBJ2-7, reads KAGVTQTPRYLIKTRGQQVTLSCSPISGHRSVSWYQQTPGQGLQFLFEYFSETQRNKGNFPGRFSGRQFSNSRSEMNVSTLELGDSALYLCASSFLAGRLYEQYFGPGTRLTVT.

The chain joins TRBV5-1 to TRBJ1-3, with 8 bases that match TRBD1. The V and J ends lost 4 bases and 4 bases, in that order; junction bases with no gene match: 7. Germline V gene sequence: CDR1 SGHRS, CDR2 YFSETQ. The CDR3 spans 15 residues. The CDR3 DNA is TGCGCCAGCAGCCCGGTAGGGACAGGAGGAAACACCATATATTTT. Residues: CASSPVGTGGNTIYF.

V gene TRBV6-6 combines with J gene TRBJ2-7, with 9 positions matching TRBD2. The germline CDR1 and CDR2 sequences are MNHNY and SVGAGI (reference sequence). CDR3 length equals 14 residues. After removal of 7 bases from V and 1 base from J, the junction contained 5 bases not matched to a gene. Here the CDR3 DNA reads TGTGCCAGCACCTTAGCGGGGGAATCCTACGAGCAGTACTTC. As protein: CASTLAGESYEQYF.

With regard to this clone: At one boundary the junction diverges from the germline segment, which might be a read error. The chain couples TRBV4-1 to TRBJ1-5, with D possibly being TRBD1 (5 bases). The CDR3 has 16 residues. Germline V gives CDR1 MGHRA, CDR2 YSYEKL. CDR3 DNA: TGCGCCGGCAGCCAAGGTGGGGGTTATAGCAATCAGCCCCAGCATTTT. This codes for CAGSQGGGYSNQPQHF.

This chain links TRBV13 with TRBJ2-4; D uncertain. The CDR3 runs 15 residues. V lost 4 bases to trimming and J lost 1 base, with 11 bases between them. Germline-derived CDR1 and CDR2 are PRHDT and FYEKMQ (reference sequence). The CDR3 nucleotides are TGTGCCAGCAGCTCAGAGGTTCGGGCCAAAAACATTCAGTACTTC. Encoded protein: CASSSEVRAKNIQYF.

This clone showed up just once. The J gene is TRBJ2-3, the V gene TRBV7-9, with 7 bases identical to TRBD2. Trimming cost V 3 bases and J 10 bases; bases outside gene matches: 16. CDR1 and CDR2 from the germline V gene are SEHNR and FQNEAQ (reference sequence). This CDR3 is 16 amino acids long. In nucleotides, the CDR3 is TGTGCCAGCAGCTTGACGGGGCTAGCGGAACACCGGGCGCAGTATTTT. Residues: CASSLTGLAEHRAQYF.

This chain uses TRBV5-6 with TRBJ2-1, with D possibly being TRBD2 (6 bases). The CDR3 runs 15 residues. Germline V gene data show CDR1 as SGHDT and CDR2 as YYEEEE. V was shortened by 3 bases and J by 12 bases, with 22 bases between the two germline ends. CDR3 nucleotide sequence: TGTGCCAGCAGCTCCGGGAGTGCTATCTTTCTGGGGCAGTTCTTC. Its translation is CASSSGSAIFLGQFF. Complete variable domain (other parts from reference TRBV5-6 and TRBJ2-1): DAGVTQSPTHLIKTRGQQVTLRCSPKSGHDTVSWYQQALGQGPQFIFQYYEEEERQRGNFPDRFSGHQFPNYSSELNVNALLLGDSALYLCASSSGSAIFLGQFFGPGTRLTVL.

The genes are TRBV30 and TRBJ2-7; 10 positions agree with TRBD1. Per the germline V gene, CDR1 is GTSNPN and CDR2 is SVGIG (reference sequence). J was trimmed by 2 bases and V by 2 bases; bases with no gene match: 6. This CDR3 is 15 amino acids long. The CDR3 loop is CAWSTPTGGTYEQYF. CDR3 nucleotides: TGTGCCTGGAGTACGCCGACAGGGGGCACCTACGAGCAGTACTTC. Complete variable domain (other parts from reference TRBV30 and TRBJ2-7): SQTIHQWPATLVQPVGSPLSLECTVEGTSNPNLYWYRQAAGRGLQLLFYSVGIGQISSEVPQNLSASRPQDRQFILSSKKLLLSDSGFYLCAWSTPTGGTYEQYFGPGTRLTVT.

The chain recombines TRBV11-3 with TRBJ2-1; 12 bases match TRBD2. The V gene end was trimmed by 1 base and the J gene end by 0 bases; junction bases not matched to a gene: 1. Germline assignment: CDR1 SGHNT and CDR2 YENEEA. The CDR3 loop spans 17 amino acids. The CDR3 DNA is TGTGCCAGCAGCTTAGCGACTAGCGGGAGCTCCTACAATGAGCAGTTCTTC. Translating gives CASSLATSGSSYNEQFF.

The chain couples TRBV5-6 to TRBJ2-7; 13 bases map to TRBD2. Germline CDR1 SGHDT, CDR2 YYEEEE. The CDR3 runs 17 residues. Trimming cost V 0 bases and J 7 bases; bases outside gene matches: 10. The DNA for the CDR3 is TGTGCCAGCAGCTTGGCGGCGCGGGGACTAGCGGGATTTGAGCAGTACTTC. This translates into CASSLAARGLAGFEQYF.

The chain has TRBV27 and TRBJ2-7, with 7 nucleotides matching TRBD1. V lost 5 bases and J lost 2; bases outside the gene matches: 3. The V gene's germline CDR1 is MNHEY and CDR2 SMNVEV (reference sequence). The CDR3 loop spans 13 amino acids. The CDR3 region is CASSRDSTYEQYF. CDR3 coding DNA: TGTGCCAGCAGTAGGGACAGTACCTACGAGCAGTACTTC.

The chain combines TRBV6-6 with TRBJ1-1; D not certain. The CDR3 loop spans 10 amino acids. CDR1 is MNHNY, CDR2 SVGAGI, per germline (reference sequence). Trimming shortened V by 8 bases and J by 5 bases, and 6 bases separated the two germline ends. CDR3 protein: CASLGTEAFF. DNA for the CDR3: TGTGCCAGCCTGGGAACTGAAGCTTTCTTT.

V is TRBV27 and J is TRBJ2-2, with D possibly being TRBD1 or TRBD2 (5 bases each). Germline assignment: CDR1 MNHEY and CDR2 SMNVEV (reference sequence). The CDR3 length is 14 residues. V was shortened by 4 bases and J by 6 bases, with 12 bases between the two germline ends. The CDR3 nucleotides are TGTGCCAGCAGTTCTGGGGCGGGTGCCGGGGAGCTGTTTTTT. Encoded protein: CASSSGAGAGELFF.

The rearrangement links TRBV12-5 to TRBJ2-1; 11 positions agree with TRBD2. This CDR3 comprises 17 residues. V lost 5 bases, J lost 4 bases, and 10 bases stayed unmatched. Germline V gene sequence: CDR1 LGHNT, CDR2 FRNRAP. The CDR3 is CASGLLTSGRFYNEQFF. CDR3 in DNA: TGTGCTAGTGGTCTCCTCACTAGCGGGAGATTTTACAATGAGCAGTTCTTC. The entire variable domain, with the rest obtained from reference TRBV12-5 and TRBJ2-1, is as follows: DARVTQTPRHKVTEMGQEVTMRCQPILGHNTVFWYRQTMMQGLELLAYFRNRAPLDDSGMPKDRFSAEMPDATLATLKIQPSEPRDSAVYFCASGLLTSGRFYNEQFFGPGTRLTVL.

The V and J genes are TRBV2 and TRBJ2-7; TRBD2 might be the D (7 bases). Germline-derived CDR1 and CDR2 are SNHLY and FYNNEI. Trimming shortened V by 3 bases and J by 3 bases, and 15 bases separated the two germline ends. This CDR3 spans 15 amino acids. The CDR3 loop reads CASSEGAGAVYEQYF. CDR3 bases: TGTGCCAGCAGTGAGGGGGCGGGAGCCGTCTACGAGCAGTACTTC.

This chain joins TRBV13 and TRBJ2-1, with 9 bases matching TRBD1. V was pared by 5 bases and J by 14 bases, with 16 bases of the junction left unmatched. The length of the CDR3 is 15 residues. CDR1 and CDR2 from the germline V gene are PRHDT and FYEKMQ (reference sequence). As DNA, the CDR3 is TGTGCCAGCAGCACCCGGGACAGGGTCCCTCAAGAGGAGTTCTTC. This codes for CASSTRDRVPQEEFF.

V gene TRBV7-9 combines with J gene TRBJ2-5, with a tentative D call TRBD2 (5 bases). Trimming shortened V by 5 bases and J by 5 bases, and 18 bases separated the two germline ends. Per germline, CDR1 SEHNR and CDR2 FQNEAQ (reference sequence). The CDR3 contains 15 residues. Here the CDR3 DNA reads TGTGCCAGCAGCCCTTCGGGGATGCGTCAGGAGACCCAGTACTTC. Translating it yields CASSPSGMRQETQYF.

The V gene is TRBV10-2, the J gene TRBJ1-2, with D tentatively TRBD1 (5 bases). CDR1 and CDR2 (germline): WSHSY, SAAADI. CDR3 length: 13 amino acids. The V and J ends lost 7 bases and 3 bases respectively, with 12 bases between them. CDR3 nucleotide sequence: TGCGCCAGCATACCAACAGGTGACTATGGCTACACCTTC. As protein: CASIPTGDYGYTF.

The V gene is TRBV7-9, the J gene TRBJ2-5; 14 bases agree with TRBD2. The end of the DNA is better explained by TRBJ2-7, so the J call may be wrong. Germline-derived CDR1 and CDR2 are SEHNR and FQNEAQ (reference sequence). This CDR3 region has 17 residues. The chain's CDR3 is CASSLGLAGGESYEQYF. In DNA form, the CDR3 reads TGTGCCAGCAGCTTAGGACTAGCGGGAGGGGAATCCTACGAGCAGTACTTC.

This sequence joins TRBV4-3 and TRBJ2-7; a possible D gene is TRBD1 (6 bases). The CDR3 contains 15 residues. V gave up 0 bases and J gave up 2 bases, with 11 bases separating them. Germline V lookup: CDR1 LGHNA, CDR2 YSLEER. This CDR3 reads CASSQDGGSPYEQYF. CDR3 DNA sequence: TGCGCCAGCAGCCAAGATGGGGGCTCACCCTACGAGCAGTACTTC.

V usage is TRBV14 and J usage is TRBJ2-3; TRBD2 agrees at 13 bases. This CDR3 contains 19 residues. In germline, CDR1 is SGHDN, CDR2 FVKESK. Germline trimming cut 4 bases from V and 0 bases from J; bases unmatched to any gene: 10. CDR3 sequence: CASSPLTSGRIPSTDTQYF. The CDR3 nucleotides are TGTGCCAGCAGCCCCCTGACTAGCGGGAGGATCCCTAGCACAGATACGCAGTATTTT.

The chain links TRBV19 to TRBJ1-1; D is possibly TRBD1 (5 bases). Germline CDR1 and CDR2: LNHDA and SQIVND (reference sequence). V lost 3 bases and J 1 base, leaving 6 bases between the germline ends. The length of the CDR3 is 13 residues. The CDR3 DNA is TGTGCCAGTAGTATTGGACAGAACACTGAAGCTTTCTTT. Amino acid sequence: CASSIGQNTEAFF.

The rearrangement uses TRBV11-2 and TRBJ2-1; TRBD1 aligns across 8 bases. CDR3 size: 18 residues. CDR1 SGHAT and CDR2 FQNNGV come from the germline V gene. V shed 1 base and J 4 bases; nucleotides not matched to a gene: 12. The CDR3 protein is CASSLVVLRRDRYNEQFF. In DNA form, the CDR3 reads TGTGCCAGCAGCTTAGTCGTACTTCGTCGGGACAGGTACAATGAGCAGTTCTTC.